These 32 T cell receptor beta chains share one sample of origin, sequenced in a study of identical twins. One entry per CDR3 protein results from TCRdb running MiXCR on the 5' RACE reads. This table has a few hundred thousand distinct CDR3 sequences, roughly 13% appearing once. This sample was also put to use in a study of yellow fever vaccine responses in identical twins.

The specimen was memory (CD45RO+) T cells sorted from blood. The receptors originated from a young woman in good health.

The chain combines TRBV6-6 with TRBJ2-7; no definite D call. The CDR3 extends over 12 amino acids. V was pared by 8 bases and J by 6 bases, with 14 bases between. Germline V CDR1 and CDR2: MNHNY, SVGAGI (reference sequence). The CDR3 sequence is CASYHLGSEQYF. In nucleotides, the CDR3 is TGTGCCAGCTACCACTTGGGGTCCGAGCAGTACTTC.

This clonotype was seen only a few times. This CDR3 is CASSFGLAGNNEQFF. DNA for the CDR3: TGCGCCAGCAGCTTTGGACTAGCGGGAAACAATGAGCAGTTCTTC. This chain links TRBV5-1 with TRBJ2-1; the match to TRBD2 covers 12 bases. Germline loops: CDR1 SGHRS, CDR2 YFSETQ. This CDR3 is 15 amino acids long. V dropped 2 bases and J dropped 5; count of bases not matched to a gene: 2.

This chain connects TRBV6-5 to TRBJ2-7; perhaps TRBD1 as D (5 bases). The CDR3 runs 15 residues. V was trimmed by 0 bases and J by 4 bases, leaving 13 bases between them. The germline V gene has CDR1 MNHEY and CDR2 SVGAGI. The CDR3 is CASSYSPMGQYEQYF. For the CDR3, the DNA is TGTGCCAGCAGTTACTCCCCCATGGGGCAATACGAGCAGTACTTC.

In this sample, this clonotype turned up many times. This chain uses TRBV6-4 with TRBJ2-3; 12 positions match TRBD2. This CDR3 spans 14 amino acids. The V segment lost 4 bases and the J segment 4 bases; nucleotides outside the gene matches: 0. Germline V lookup: CDR1 MRHNA, CDR2 SNTAGT. In DNA form, the CDR3 reads TGTGCCAGCAGTGGGACTAGCGGGGCAGATACGCAGTATTTT. Translating gives CASSGTSGADTQYF.

CDR3 loop: CASSYLRASGIINEQFF. CDR3 coding DNA: TGTGCCAGCAGTTACCTCAGGGCTAGCGGGATCATCAATGAGCAGTTCTTC. The V call is TRBV6-2 or TRBV6-3, the J call TRBJ2-1, with 9 bases matching TRBD2. Per germline, CDR1 MNHEY and CDR2 SVGEGT. This CDR3 spans 17 amino acids. With 2 bases clipped from V and 6 bases from J, the junction kept 11 bases outside the gene matches.

The V and J genes are TRBV5-1 and TRBJ2-4, with TRBD1 matching over 9 bases. Germline assignment: CDR1 SGHRS and CDR2 YFSETQ. The CDR3 is made up of 14 amino acids. V lost 4 bases to trimming and J lost 8 bases; unmatched junction nucleotides: 7. The CDR3 DNA follows: TGCGCCAGCAGCCTCGGACAGGGGACGGACATTCAGTACTTC. Translated: CASSLGQGTDIQYF.

A remark on this clonotype: A junction boundary mismatches the germline segment, possibly from a read error. This sequence joins TRBV4-3 and TRBJ2-3; the match to TRBD2 covers 13 bases. CDR1 and CDR2 (germline): LGHNA, YSLEER. The length of the CDR3 is 16 residues. CDR3 amino acids: CTSSKLAGGDTDTQYF. CDR3 in DNA: TGCACCAGCAGCAAACTAGCGGGAGGGGACACAGATACGCAGTATTTT.

A few counts support this clonotype. This sequence joins TRBV12-3 or TRBV12-4 and TRBJ2-1, with 7 nucleotides matching TRBD2. The V and J ends lost 6 bases and 3 bases, in that order; junction bases with no gene match: 2. The CDR3 has 13 amino acids. DNA for the CDR3: TGTGCCAGCAGCCGGACTAGCTACAATGAGCAGTTCTTC. Amino acid sequence: CASSRTSYNEQFF.

This clonotype was counted a few times. The rearrangement uses TRBV6-2 or TRBV6-3 and TRBJ2-7; D gene uncertain. CDR1 and CDR2 (germline): MNHEY, SVGEGT. The CDR3 has 14 residues. Trimming took 0 bases from V and 6 from J, leaving 12 bases between them. The CDR3 nucleotides read TGTGCCAGCAGTTACTCGTGGAGACATGTCGAGCAGTACTTC. The encoded protein is CASSYSWRHVEQYF.

This clonotype turned up a few times. J is TRBJ2-1 and V is TRBV24-1, with 13 bases lining up with TRBD2. The junction had 3 bases not matched to a gene; V was cut back by 4 bases and J by 4 bases. Germline V gives CDR1 KGHDR, CDR2 SFDVKD. This CDR3 is 16 amino acids long. This CDR3 is CATSEQLAGGYNEQFF. The CDR3 region has the DNA TGTGCCACCAGTGAGCAACTAGCGGGGGGGTACAATGAGCAGTTCTTC.

This chain uses TRBV2 with TRBJ2-5, with a possible D match to TRBD1 (5 bases). With 0 bases removed from V and 8 bases from J, the gap between germline ends came to 19 bases. The CDR3 sequence is 16 residues long. Germline CDR1 and CDR2: SNHLY and FYNNEI. CDR3 nucleotide sequence: TGTGCCAGCAGTGAAGCGCTGACAGTAGCCCCCAACACCCAGTACTTC. Its protein product is CASSEALTVAPNTQYF.

This clonotype has only a few counts. The V gene is TRBV7-9, the J gene TRBJ2-1; 11 bases map to TRBD2. This CDR3 has 16 residues. V lost 5 bases, J lost 6 bases, and 9 bases stayed unmatched. Germline-derived CDR1 and CDR2 are SEHNR and FQNEAQ (reference sequence). CDR3 DNA: TGTGCCAGCAGCCCGACGACTAGCGGGGTGGGCAATGAGCAGTTCTTC. Its translation: CASSPTTSGVGNEQFF.

This clonotype was seen only a few times. The rearrangement uses TRBV30 and TRBJ1-2, with D uncertain. The CDR3 totals 15 residues. CDR1 is GTSNPN and CDR2 is SVGIG in the germline V gene (reference sequence). V was pared by 1 base and J by 6 bases, with 18 bases between. The CDR3 DNA reads TGTGCCTGGAGTGGTGGACGACTAACTATGGATGGCTACACCTTC. The encoded protein is CAWSGGRLTMDGYTF.

This clonotype was seen only a few times. The rearrangement uses TRBV11-2 and TRBJ2-5; 15 bases map to TRBD2. The CDR3 consists of 16 residues. CDR1 is SGHAT and CDR2 is FQNNGV in the germline V gene. V gave up 5 bases and J gave up 6 bases; unmatched junction bases: 7. Here the CDR3 reads CASSQGGTSGGKTQYF. The CDR3 region has the DNA TGTGCCAGCAGCCAGGGCGGGACTAGCGGGGGGAAGACCCAGTACTTC.

In this sample, this clonotype turned up a few times. V usage is TRBV7-9 and J usage is TRBJ2-5; 7 bases align to TRBD1. CDR3 length: 15 residues. V trimming: 5 bases; J trimming: 2 bases; junction bases outside the gene matches: 8. Germline V gives CDR1 SEHNR, CDR2 FQNEAQ (reference sequence). The DNA for the CDR3 is TGTGCCAGCAGCCCTAGGGGGACAGCACAAGAGACCCAGTACTTC. Translation: CASSPRGTAQETQYF.

This clonotype was counted many times. The chain combines TRBV7-9 with TRBJ1-5; the D is unclear. Trimming pared 2 bases from V and 2 bases from J, leaving 10 bases between. Germline V gene lookup returns CDR1 SEHNR and CDR2 FQNEAQ (reference sequence). CDR3 length: 15 residues. The CDR3 here is CASSLLGNGNQPQHF. The CDR3 region has the DNA TGTGCCAGCAGCTTACTGGGTAATGGCAATCAGCCCCAGCATTTT. The entire variable domain, with the rest obtained from reference TRBV7-9 and TRBJ1-5, is as follows: DTGVSQNPRHKITKRGQNVTFRCDPISEHNRLYWYRQTLGQGPEFLTYFQNEAQLEKSRLLSDRFSAERPKGSFSTLEIQRTEQGDSAMYLCASSLLGNGNQPQHFGDGTRLSIL.

This clonotype was seen only a few times. This chain joins TRBV15 and TRBJ2-5, with D uncertain. CDR1 and CDR2 (germline): LNHNV, YYDKDF (reference sequence). The CDR3 has 12 amino acids. The ends were cut back, 5 bases at V and 5 bases at J, with 9 bases in the middle. The CDR3 sequence is CATSQPRETQYF. The CDR3 DNA sequence: TGTGCCACCAGCCAACCCCGGGAGACCCAGTACTTC.

This clonotype was counted only a few times. V is TRBV6-5 and J is TRBJ2-1; 11 positions agree with TRBD2. The CDR3 is 15 residues long. Germline V lookup: CDR1 MNHEY, CDR2 SVGAGI. V lost 2 bases to trimming and J lost 6 bases; unmatched junction nucleotides: 3. The CDR3 loop is CASSYASGRSNEQFF. For the CDR3, the DNA is TGTGCCAGCAGTTACGCTAGCGGGAGGTCCAATGAGCAGTTCTTC.

V is TRBV7-2 and J is TRBJ2-1; either TRBD1 or TRBD2 may fit D (5 bases each). Germline assignment: CDR1 SGHTA and CDR2 FQGNSA. V shed 6 bases and J shed 10 bases, with 13 bases lying between them. The CDR3 covers 12 residues. The CDR3 here is CASSQSWGEQFF. The CDR3 DNA sequence: TGTGCCAGCAGTCAAAGCTGGGGGGAGCAGTTCTTC.

This chain links TRBV3-1 with TRBJ2-2; 9 bases map to TRBD2. V shed 4 bases and J 1 base; nucleotides not matched to a gene: 10. The CDR3 runs 18 residues. Germline assignment: CDR1 LGHDT and CDR2 YNNKEL (reference sequence). CDR3 DNA sequence: TGTGCCAGCAGCCTCCCCCGGCGAGCGGGAGGGAACACCGGGGAGCTGTTTTTT. This encodes CASSLPRRAGGNTGELFF.

The V and J genes are TRBV30 and TRBJ2-4, with TRBD1 identical over 8 bases. Trimming took 2 bases from V and 6 from J; bases not matched to a gene: 9. CDR3 length equals 15 residues. The germline V gene encodes CDR1 GTSNPN and CDR2 SVGIG (reference sequence). The CDR3 nucleotides are TGTGCCTGGAGTTCACAGGGGGATGGACTAAACATTCAGTACTTC. Residues: CAWSSQGDGLNIQYF.

This clonotype has at least ten counts. The rearrangement links TRBV7-2 to TRBJ2-4; the D gene is possibly TRBD2 (6 bases). Germline assignment: CDR1 SGHTA and CDR2 FQGNSA. This CDR3 comprises 15 residues. V shed 5 bases and J shed 0 bases, with 11 bases lying between them. The DNA of the CDR3 is TGTGCCAGCAGCCCCCCGGGACTAGCCAAAAACATTCAGTACTTC. The encoded protein is CASSPPGLAKNIQYF. The whole variable domain, remainder taken from reference TRBV7-2 and TRBJ2-4, is GAGVSQSPSNKVTEKGKDVELRCDPISGHTALYWYRQSLGQGLEFLIYFQGNSAPDKSGLPSDRFSAERTGGSVSTLTIQRTQQEDSAVYLCASSPPGLAKNIQYFGAGTRLSVL.

The J gene is TRBJ2-3, the V gene TRBV7-2; D ambiguous. There are 15 residues in the CDR3. Trimming removed 5 bases from V and 2 bases from J, with 14 bases in between. Germline V gene data show CDR1 as SGHTA and CDR2 as FQGNSA. The CDR3 region is CASSPSPKITDTQYF. The CDR3 DNA reads TGTGCCAGCAGCCCCTCCCCGAAGATCACAGATACGCAGTATTTT. Filled out from reference TRBV7-2 and TRBJ2-3, the complete variable domain reads GAGVSQSPSNKVTEKGKDVELRCDPISGHTALYWYRQSLGQGLEFLIYFQGNSAPDKSGLPSDRFSAERTGGSVSTLTIQRTQQEDSAVYLCASSPSPKITDTQYFGPGTRLTVL.

This chain joins TRBV14 and TRBJ1-1, with D unresolved. The CDR3 contains 14 residues. Trimming shortened V by 6 bases and J by 0 bases, and 11 bases separated the two germline ends. Per the germline V gene, CDR1 is SGHDN and CDR2 is FVKESK. The CDR3 here is CASSLQRMNTEAFF. In DNA form, the CDR3 reads TGTGCCAGCAGTCTACAGCGGATGAACACTGAAGCTTTCTTT. Complete variable domain (other parts from reference TRBV14 and TRBJ1-1): EAGVTQFPSHSVIEKGQTVTLRCDPISGHDNLYWYRRVMGKEIKFLLHFVKESKQDESGMPNNRFLAERTGGTYSTLKVQPAELEDSGVYFCASSLQRMNTEAFFGQGTRLTVV.

This clonotype has only a few counts. The chain is built from TRBV6-5 and TRBJ2-2; D gene uncertain. V was trimmed by 2 bases and J by 4 bases, leaving 8 bases between them. The V gene's germline CDR1 is MNHEY and CDR2 SVGAGI. This CDR3 region has 14 residues. CDR3 region: CASSYNVATGELFF. The CDR3 DNA reads as TGTGCCAGCAGTTACAATGTGGCCACCGGGGAGCTGTTTTTT.

This clonotype was counted between two and nine times. This rearrangement joins TRBV7-9 to TRBJ2-1, with TRBD1 matching over 9 bases. Trimming removed 0 bases from V and 0 bases from J; junction bases left unmatched: 3. The germline V gene has CDR1 SEHNR and CDR2 FQNEAQ (reference sequence). The CDR3 length is 17 residues. CDR3 residues: CASSLAGTGFSYNEQFF. The CDR3 DNA reads as TGTGCCAGCAGCTTAGCCGGGACAGGGTTCTCCTACAATGAGCAGTTCTTC.

The chain joins TRBV2 to TRBJ2-5; 7 nucleotides line up with TRBD2. V was clipped by 3 bases and J by 0 bases; unmatched bases: 4. The length of the CDR3 is 15 residues. Germline-derived CDR1 and CDR2 are SNHLY and FYNNEI. CDR3 nucleotides: TGTGCCAGCAGTGACGAGACTAGCTACCAAGAGACCCAGTACTTC. Encoded protein: CASSDETSYQETQYF.

This clonotype was detected only a few times. The rearrangement links TRBV24-1 to TRBJ2-7; TRBD1 matches 10 bases. Germline-derived CDR1 and CDR2 are KGHDR and SFDVKD. CDR3 length equals 14 residues. J was trimmed by 3 bases and V by 6 bases; bases with no gene match: 4. CDR3 in DNA: TGTGCCACCAGTAGGGGACAGGGGAGCTACGAGCAGTACTTC. Amino acids: CATSRGQGSYEQYF.

The chain is built from TRBV5-1 and TRBJ2-2, with 7 bases matching TRBD1. There are 16 residues in the CDR3. Germline loops: CDR1 SGHRS, CDR2 YFSETQ. After removal of 4 bases from V and 0 bases from J, the junction contained 6 bases not matched to a gene. CDR3 residues: CASSGAGGTNTGELFF. CDR3 nucleotides: TGCGCCAGCAGCGGAGCAGGGGGTACGAACACCGGGGAGCTGTTTTTT.

The chain joins TRBV4-1 to TRBJ2-1, with 10 bases lining up with TRBD1. This CDR3 comprises 15 residues. Per the germline V gene, CDR1 is MGHRA and CDR2 is YSYEKL. V lost 1 base and J lost 7; bases outside the gene matches: 4. This CDR3 reads CASSQVDRGMNEQFF. The CDR3 DNA sequence: TGCGCCAGCAGCCAAGTGGACAGGGGGATGAATGAGCAGTTCTTC.

A few counts support this clonotype. The chain employs TRBV11-2 and TRBJ2-3; the D is unclear. Germline values: CDR1 SGHAT, CDR2 FQNNGV. V was pared by 3 bases and J by 4 bases, with 14 bases between. There are 15 residues in the CDR3. The CDR3 bases are TGTGCCAGCAGCTTTTCCAGATCCGGCGCAGATACGCAGTATTTT. Its translation: CASSFSRSGADTQYF.

J is TRBJ1-2 and V is TRBV28; 8 bases match TRBD1. From germline, CDR1 is MDHEN and CDR2 SYDVKM. CDR3 size: 16 residues. The V segment lost 3 bases and the J segment 6 bases; nucleotides outside the gene matches: 12. CDR3 coding DNA: TGTGCCAGCAGTTTCGTGAAAGGACAGGGCCCAAATGGCTACACCTTC. Protein sequence: CASSFVKGQGPNGYTF.